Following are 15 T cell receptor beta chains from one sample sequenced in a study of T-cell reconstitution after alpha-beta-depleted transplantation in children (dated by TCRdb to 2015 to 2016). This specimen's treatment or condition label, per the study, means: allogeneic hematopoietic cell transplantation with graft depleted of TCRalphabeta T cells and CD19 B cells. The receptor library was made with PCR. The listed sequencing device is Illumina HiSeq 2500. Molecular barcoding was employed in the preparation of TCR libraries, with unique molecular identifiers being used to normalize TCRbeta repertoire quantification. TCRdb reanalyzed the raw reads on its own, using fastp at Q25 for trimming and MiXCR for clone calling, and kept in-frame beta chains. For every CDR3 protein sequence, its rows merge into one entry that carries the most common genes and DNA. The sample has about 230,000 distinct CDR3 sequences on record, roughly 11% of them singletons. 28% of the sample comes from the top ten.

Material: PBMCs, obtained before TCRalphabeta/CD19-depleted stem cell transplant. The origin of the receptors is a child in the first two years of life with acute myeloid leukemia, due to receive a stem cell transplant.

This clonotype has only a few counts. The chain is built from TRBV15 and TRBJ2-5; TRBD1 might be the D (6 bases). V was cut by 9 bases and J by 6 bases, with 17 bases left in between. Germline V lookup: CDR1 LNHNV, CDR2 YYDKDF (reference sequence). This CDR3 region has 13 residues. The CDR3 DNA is TGTGCCACTCTTCCAGGGGCCAGTAAGACCCAGTACTTC. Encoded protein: CATLPGASKTQYF.

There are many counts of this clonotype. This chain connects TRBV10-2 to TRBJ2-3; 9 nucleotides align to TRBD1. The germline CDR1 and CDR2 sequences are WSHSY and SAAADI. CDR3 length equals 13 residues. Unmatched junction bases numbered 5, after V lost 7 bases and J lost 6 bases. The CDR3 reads CASTTGGADTQYF. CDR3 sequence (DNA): TGCGCCAGCACTACAGGGGGCGCGGATACGCAGTATTTT.

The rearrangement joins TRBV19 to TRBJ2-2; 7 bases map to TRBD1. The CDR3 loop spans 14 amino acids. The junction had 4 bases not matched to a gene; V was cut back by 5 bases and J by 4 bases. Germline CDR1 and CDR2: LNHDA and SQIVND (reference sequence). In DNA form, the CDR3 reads TGTGCCAGTAGTCCGCAGGGGGTCACCGGGGAGCTGTTTTTT. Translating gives CASSPQGVTGELFF.

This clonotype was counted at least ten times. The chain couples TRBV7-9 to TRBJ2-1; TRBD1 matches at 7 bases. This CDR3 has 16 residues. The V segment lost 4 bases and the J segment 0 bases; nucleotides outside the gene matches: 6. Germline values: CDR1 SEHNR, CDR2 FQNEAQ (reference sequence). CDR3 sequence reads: CASSYTGASSYNEQFF. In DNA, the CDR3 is TGTGCCAGCAGCTATACAGGGGCTAGCTCCTACAATGAGCAGTTCTTC.

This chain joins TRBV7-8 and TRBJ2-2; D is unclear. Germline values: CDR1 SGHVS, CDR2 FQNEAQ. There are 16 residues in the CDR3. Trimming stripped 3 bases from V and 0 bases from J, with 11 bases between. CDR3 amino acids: CASSFRPRANTGELFF. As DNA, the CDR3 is TGTGCCAGCAGCTTTAGGCCCCGGGCGAACACCGGGGAGCTGTTTTTT.

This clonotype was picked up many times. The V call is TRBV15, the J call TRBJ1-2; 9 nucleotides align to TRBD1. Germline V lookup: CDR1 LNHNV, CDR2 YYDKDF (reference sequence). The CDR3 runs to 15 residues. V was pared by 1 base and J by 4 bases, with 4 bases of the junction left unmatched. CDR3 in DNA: TGTGCCACCAGCAGAGTAACAGGGGGCCTCTATGGCTACACCTTC. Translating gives CATSRVTGGLYGYTF.

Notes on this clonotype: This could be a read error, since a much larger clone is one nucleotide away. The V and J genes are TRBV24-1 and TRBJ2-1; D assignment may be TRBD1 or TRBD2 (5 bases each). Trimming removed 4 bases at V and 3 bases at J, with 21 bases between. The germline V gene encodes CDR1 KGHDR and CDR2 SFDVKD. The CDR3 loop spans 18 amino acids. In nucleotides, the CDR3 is TGTGCCACCAGTGACTACGCCCCACGGGACCTGCTCTACAATGAGCAGTTCTTC. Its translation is CATSDYAPRDLLYNEQFF.

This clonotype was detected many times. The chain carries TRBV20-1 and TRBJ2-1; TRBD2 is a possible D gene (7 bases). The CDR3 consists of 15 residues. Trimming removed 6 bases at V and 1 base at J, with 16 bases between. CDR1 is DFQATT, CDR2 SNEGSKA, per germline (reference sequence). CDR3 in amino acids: CSAVLGGRSYNEQFF. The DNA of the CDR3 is TGCAGTGCCGTCTTGGGGGGGCGTTCCTACAATGAGCAGTTCTTC.

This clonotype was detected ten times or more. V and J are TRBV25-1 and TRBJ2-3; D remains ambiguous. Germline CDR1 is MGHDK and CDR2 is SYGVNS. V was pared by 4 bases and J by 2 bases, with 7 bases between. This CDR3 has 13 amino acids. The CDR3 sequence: CASSGPSTDTQYF. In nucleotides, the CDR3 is TGTGCCAGCAGTGGCCCATCCACAGATACGCAGTATTTT.

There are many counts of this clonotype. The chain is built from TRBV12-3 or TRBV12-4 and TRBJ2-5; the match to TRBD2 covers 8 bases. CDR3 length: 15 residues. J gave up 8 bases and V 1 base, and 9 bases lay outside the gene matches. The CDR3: CASSLGLAGSSTQYF. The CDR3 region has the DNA TGTGCCAGCAGTTTAGGTTTAGCGGGAAGTTCTACCCAGTACTTC.

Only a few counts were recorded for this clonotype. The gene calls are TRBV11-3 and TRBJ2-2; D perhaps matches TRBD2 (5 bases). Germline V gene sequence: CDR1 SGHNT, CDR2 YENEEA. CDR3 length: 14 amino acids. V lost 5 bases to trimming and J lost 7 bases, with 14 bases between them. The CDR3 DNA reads TGTGCCAGCAGCCCCTTCACGAGGGACGGGGAGCTGTTTTTT. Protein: CASSPFTRDGELFF.

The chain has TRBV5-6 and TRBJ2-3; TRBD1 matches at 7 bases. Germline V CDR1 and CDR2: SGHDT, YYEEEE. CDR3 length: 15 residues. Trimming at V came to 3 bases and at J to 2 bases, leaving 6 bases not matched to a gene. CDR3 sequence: CASSYRTGLTDTQYF. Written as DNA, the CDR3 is TGTGCCAGCAGCTACCGGACAGGACTCACAGATACGCAGTATTTT.

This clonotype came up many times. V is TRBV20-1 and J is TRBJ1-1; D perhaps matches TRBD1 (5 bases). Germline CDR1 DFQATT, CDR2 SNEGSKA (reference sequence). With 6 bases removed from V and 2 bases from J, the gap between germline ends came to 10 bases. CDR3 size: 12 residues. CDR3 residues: CSALQGNTEAFF. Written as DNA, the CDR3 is TGCAGTGCGCTTCAGGGAAACACTGAAGCTTTCTTT.

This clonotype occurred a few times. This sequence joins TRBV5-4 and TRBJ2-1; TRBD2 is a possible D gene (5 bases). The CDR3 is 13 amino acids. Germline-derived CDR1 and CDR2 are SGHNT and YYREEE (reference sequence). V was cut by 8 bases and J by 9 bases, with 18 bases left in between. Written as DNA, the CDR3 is TGTGCCAGGGGGAGAGTCTCCGAGGGTGAGCAGTTCTTC. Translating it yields CARGRVSEGEQFF.

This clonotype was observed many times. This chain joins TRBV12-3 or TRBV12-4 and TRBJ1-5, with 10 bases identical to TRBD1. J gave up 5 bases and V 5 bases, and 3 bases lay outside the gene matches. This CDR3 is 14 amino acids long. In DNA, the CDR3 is TGTGCCAGCAGTACAGGACAGGGGGATCAGCCCCAGCATTTT. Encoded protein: CASSTGQGDQPQHF.